A selection of T cell receptor beta chains follows, all from one sample in a study of vaccination and CD4 T cells after COVID-19. TCRdb itself ran the PCR reads through MiXCR, one entry per CDR3 protein. The data contain over 20,000 distinct CDR3 sequences, around two fifths of them singletons. These receptors lack a known antigen. Sample: CD4+ T cells from blood, cultured in vitro, taken about 7 months after SARS-CoV-2 vaccination. All receptors come from a human donor who had recovered from COVID-19. Both conserved end residues are part of each CDR3. Fields, in order: V gene, clone size, CDR3 protein. Size tells how often a clone was seen (once, few, many) or the class of an expanded clone, and some rows leave it out.

TRBV11-3 . CASEMSSYNEQFF
TRBV20-1 . CSARAGAGEAFF
TRBV20-1 . CSARLPGVAYNEQFF
TRBV7-2 . CASSLAADTQYF
TRBV7-6 few CASSTSRGSGELFF
TRBV20-1 . CSAAWGTRTGEQYF
TRBV27 few CASSSTTGRFDTEAFF
TRBV2 . CASRDSWYNEQFF
TRBV20-1 . CSANPWRGASTDTQYF
TRBV20-1 . CSAATESETQYF
TRBV19 once CASSAEVVQYF
TRBV20-1 few CSARGVKGGHTRDTQYF
TRBV6-1 few CASSPLQGAGNSPLHF
TRBV4-2 . CASSRPGLGTIEQYF
TRBV6-2/TRBV6-3 . CASMSSLLRANYGYTF
TRBV7-8 . CASSSVGQGKAFF
TRBV20-1 few CSSSYQQETQYF
TRBV2 once CASSRGDHGYTF
TRBV5-1 once CASSSPTGSRTQYF
TRBV20-1 . CSARFYNEQYF
TRBV7-9 once CAGAGGTWGNEQFF